This T cell receptor (beta chain) is from a study of blood T cell repertoires in COVID-19. In the original workflow: Using reference gene primer amplification, nucleated cell counts were estimated. The method was immunoSEQ multiplex PCR; TCRdb's version includes in-frame clones alone and lacks a portion of them. The DNA gave D and trimming, while V, J and clone size come from that table. The sample consists of fewer than 85,000 clones, 65% to 80% of them appearing once. The CDR3 has 15 residues. Germline V lookup: CDR1 SGHRS, CDR2 YFSETQ. The V gene end was trimmed by 9 bases and the J gene end by 1 base; junction bases not matched to a gene: 10. This clone was picked up one time.

The sequence derives from a woman aged 80 or over with active or convalescent COVID-19. The genes are TRBV5-1 and TRBJ2-5; 9 positions match TRBD2. The source material was peripheral blood. The CDR3 reads CATATAGGLQETQYF. CDR3 in DNA: TGCGCCACCGCCACTGCGGGGGGGCTCCAAGAGACCCAGTACTTC.